This is a list of T cell receptor beta chains from one sample in a study of radiotherapy plus CTLA-4 blockade in lung cancer. The method was immunoSEQ multiplex PCR; TCRdb's version includes in-frame clones alone and lacks a portion of them. This sample yields just under 60,000 clones, of which about 70% are seen a single time; about 8.3% belongs to the top ten. This specimen consisted of peripheral blood, obtained from a patient treated with radiotherapy plus ipilimumab. These receptors came from a human donor with non-small cell lung cancer whose response to radiotherapy plus ipilimumab could not be evaluated. CDR3s include the opening cysteine and the closing phenylalanine or tryptophan.

len	v_gene	j_gene	CDR3aa
13	TRBV5-6	TRBJ1-2	CASSMTANYGYTF
15	TRBV28	TRBJ1-5	CASSLRGLSNQPQHF
16	TRBV7-9	TRBJ1-2	CASSLASGLTNYGYTF
16	TRBV5-1	TRBJ1-1	CASSLSADSSNTEAFF
16	TRBV9	TRBJ2-6	CASSILTGAGANVLTF
16	TRBV5-1	TRBJ1-2	CASSSTGQGAYYGYTF
17	TRBV5-5	TRBJ2-1	CASSLTAGTGGYNEQFF
16	TRBV11-1	TRBJ2-3	CASSQNGGANTDTQYF
16	TRBV19	TRBJ2-3	CASSMTSGRATDTQYF
14	TRBV7-2	TRBJ2-7	CASSTWTGGYEQYF
21	TRBV30	TRBJ2-6	CAHHGGLAGTGDFSGANVLTF
13	TRBV19	TRBJ2-3	CASTREGRDTQYF
17	TRBV18	TRBJ2-2	CASRLPGLRLGTGELFF
13	TRBV5-1	TRBJ1-5	CASRMDRNQPQHF
14	TRBV7-3	TRBJ2-7	CASSLGTGSDEQYF
14	TRBV11-1	TRBJ1-6	CASSSDRGNSPLHF
15	TRBV5-4	TRBJ2-1	CASSLGQGWCNEQFF
15	TRBV5-1	TRBJ2-6	CASSRQESGANVLTF
14	TRBV6-5	TRBJ1-2	CASSYNEGDYGYTF
11	TRBV5-4	TRBJ1-3	CASSFYDTIYF
14	TRBV11-2	TRBJ1-1	CASSLKGAPAEAFF
13	TRBV5-6	TRBJ2-7	CASSSNDNYEQYF
14	TRBV5-1	TRBJ1-1	CASLGGGKDTEAFF
13	TRBV10-3	TRBJ1-6	CAIRGQYNSPLHF
18	TRBV28	TRBJ2-6	CASSPMTGLVSGANVLTF
17	TRBV5-1	TRBJ2-7	CASSLGGGIGGTYEQYF
14	TRBV7-2	TRBJ2-5	CASSLTPRQETQYF
19	TRBV30	TRBJ2-2	CAWSALFRVGQGNTGELFF
14	TRBV2	TRBJ2-2	CASGRTANTGELFF
13	TRBV6-1	TRBJ1-2	CASSEGTADGYTF
14	TRBV6-6	TRBJ1-1	CASSYPGGSTEAFF
14	TRBV10-1	TRBJ2-1	CASSGPGGYNEQFF
17	TRBV11-2	TRBJ2-3	CASSLEFGRGRRDTQYF
16	TRBV23-1	TRBJ2-1	CASSQVLDRVVNEQFF
15	TRBV5-1	TRBJ1-2	CASSLIPGQGREYTF
18	TRBV5-4	TRBJ2-6	CASSTGQGGGGGANVLTF
14	TRBV2	TRBJ1-1	CASIRDSMNTEAFF
16	TRBV5-1	TRBJ1-1	CASSLRQGSMNTEAFF
20	TRBV11-3	TRBJ2-2	CASSLVFGWLAGGSTGELFF
15	TRBV11-3	TRBJ2-1	CASSLSGSPYNEQFF
15	TRBV6-6	TRBJ2-3	CASNRDYLRTDTQYF
16	TRBV30	TRBJ2-6	CAWSSRDFSGANVLTF